The entry below describes one TCR beta chain. This sample was included in a study of T cell responses to AZD1222 COVID-19 vaccine. Generated by immunoSEQ multiplex PCR, the TCRdb table keeps only in-frame clones and is missing some. Of some 130,000 clones listed, over 85% are singletons. Germline V gives CDR1 LNHDA, CDR2 SQIVND (reference sequence). The CDR3 covers 14 residues. V was trimmed by 9 bases and J by 0 bases, leaving 14 bases between them. The source is an adult in good health. The source material was peripheral blood, sampled on day 0 of AZD1222 vaccination. The chain is built from TRBV19 and TRBJ1-2; D might be TRBD1 (5 bases). CDR3 region: CASTDRLPNYGYTF. The CDR3 DNA reads TGTGCCAGCACCGACAGACTACCTAACTATGGCTACACCTTC.